The next 10 T cell receptor beta chains were all read from a single sample in a study of T-cell reconstitution after alpha-beta-depleted transplantation in children. The authors prepared the TCRbeta library with unique molecular identifiers. TCRdb used MiXCR to reprocess the PCR reads, holding one entry per CDR3 protein. The table has 190,000 or so distinct CDR3 sequences, just under 6.5% seen once. Sequenced here: PBMCs, sampled before TCRalphabeta/CD19-depleted stem cell transplant. The receptor source for this set is a girl under three years old with combined immunodeficiency, due to receive a stem cell transplant.

This clonotype was seen repeatedly, ten times or more. The chain has TRBV27 and TRBJ1-1; a possible D gene is TRBD1 (5 bases). Germline lookup yields CDR1 MNHEY and CDR2 SMNVEV (reference sequence). The CDR3 contains 14 residues. Trimming took off 5 bases at V and 4 bases at J, with 14 bases between the two ends. The CDR3 coding sequence is TGTGCCAGCAGTCACCTTTACGGGGGCACTGAAGCTTTCTTT. It encodes CASSHLYGGTEAFF.

This clonotype has at least ten counts. V gene TRBV18 combines with J gene TRBJ2-1; 10 bases map to TRBD2. This CDR3 is 14 amino acids long. Germline CDR1 and CDR2: KGHSH and LQKENI. V shed 6 bases and J 8 bases; nucleotides not matched to a gene: 7. CDR3 sequence reads: CASSPRTSGDEQFF. The DNA for the CDR3 is TGTGCCAGCTCCCCCAGGACTAGCGGCGATGAGCAGTTCTTC.

There are many counts of this clonotype. The V call is TRBV4-1, the J call TRBJ2-1; no clear D. The CDR3 is 16 amino acids. Germline V lookup: CDR1 MGHRA, CDR2 YSYEKL. The V gene lost 1 base and the J gene lost 0 bases, with 10 bases spanning the gap. The CDR3 nucleotides read TGCGCCAGCAGCCAAGGTTGGCGGAGCTCCTACAATGAGCAGTTCTTC. Translated: CASSQGWRSSYNEQFF.

At least ten counts were recorded for this clonotype. J is TRBJ2-4 and V is TRBV7-9; D is unclear. CDR3 length: 16 amino acids. V shed 5 bases and J shed 0 bases, with 14 bases lying between them. Per germline, CDR1 SEHNR and CDR2 FQNEAQ (reference sequence). The chain's CDR3 is CASSPYPGLAKNIQYF. As DNA, the CDR3 is TGTGCCAGCAGCCCATACCCCGGGCTAGCCAAAAACATTCAGTACTTC.

This clonotype was recorded at least ten times. The chain combines TRBV12-3 or TRBV12-4 with TRBJ2-5, with D maybe TRBD2 (6 bases). This CDR3 is 15 amino acids long. Trimming left V 5 bases short and J 5 bases short, with 18 bases between. The CDR3: CASSLRGLAGETQYF. The DNA for the CDR3 is TGTGCCAGCAGTCTCCGGGGACTCGCAGGGGAGACCCAGTACTTC.

This clonotype occurred many times. V is TRBV7-3 and J is TRBJ2-3, with TRBD1 identical over 8 bases. Per the germline V gene, CDR1 is SGHTA and CDR2 is FQGTGA. The CDR3 is 16 residues long. The V and J ends lost 5 bases and 2 bases, in that order; junction bases with no gene match: 9. The CDR3 reads CASSKGQGWITDTQYF. The CDR3 bases are TGTGCCAGCAGCAAAGGACAGGGTTGGATCACAGATACGCAGTATTTT.

This clonotype was seen repeatedly, ten times or more. This sequence joins TRBV13 and TRBJ2-7, with TRBD2 matching 11 bases. Germline V gives CDR1 PRHDT, CDR2 FYEKMQ (reference sequence). Trimming took 5 bases from V and 2 from J; bases not matched to a gene: 5. CDR3 size: 15 residues. This chain's CDR3 is CASSTTSGGTYEQYF. For the CDR3, the DNA is TGTGCCAGCAGCACAACTAGCGGGGGAACCTACGAGCAGTACTTC.

The chain is built from TRBV7-6 and TRBJ2-3; the D gene is possibly TRBD2 (5 bases). From germline, CDR1 is SGHVS and CDR2 FNYEAQ. The ends were cut back, 5 bases at V and 2 bases at J, with 17 bases in the middle. This CDR3 has 16 amino acids. The CDR3 protein is CASSPRRAANTDTQYF. The CDR3 DNA is TGTGCCAGCAGCCCGAGGCGAGCGGCCAACACAGATACGCAGTATTTT.

This sequence joins TRBV29-1 and TRBJ2-5; 11 nucleotides match TRBD2. Germline trimming cut 3 bases from V and 5 bases from J; bases unmatched to any gene: 11. Germline CDR1 SQVTM, CDR2 ANQGSEA. The CDR3 totals 16 residues. Here the CDR3 reads CSVDGTSGGHGETQYF. The CDR3 DNA is TGCAGCGTTGACGGTACTAGCGGGGGCCACGGGGAGACCCAGTACTTC.

This clonotype came up many times. J is TRBJ2-7 and V is TRBV9, with D possibly being TRBD1 or TRBD2 (5 bases each). The germline V gene has CDR1 SGDLS and CDR2 YYNGEE. CDR3 size: 13 residues. V shed 2 bases and J shed 0 bases, with 6 bases lying between them. In DNA form, the CDR3 reads TGTGCCAGCAGCGTGGGACCCTCCTACGAGCAGTACTTC. It is translated as CASSVGPSYEQYF.